Following are 14 T cell receptor beta chains from one sample sequenced in a study of lymphopenia after photon versus proton radiotherapy (dated by TCRdb to about 2019). Library creation used the immunoSEQ multiplex PCR assay. Drawn from immuneACCESS, this table holds only the in-frame rearrangements with V and J called that TCRdb kept. Clones are partly lost; checked studies trace under half to an unresolved V gene and leave the rest unexplained. The sample table shows about 39,000 clones, and around 90% are seen once. The ten largest clones represent 13% to 15% of the sample. Specimen: peripheral blood, collected from a patient treated with photon-based radiotherapy. The receptor source for this set is a man aged 60 to 75 with cholangiocarcinoma.

This clone came up once. V and J are TRBV28 and TRBJ1-5, with no clear D. Trimming took off 3 bases at V and 2 bases at J, with 14 bases between the two ends. In germline, CDR1 is MDHEN, CDR2 SYDVKM. This CDR3 spans 16 amino acids. The DNA for the CDR3 is TGTGCCAGCAGTTTGGGGAAGGGTGTTCGCAATCAGCCCCAGCATTTT. This translates into CASSLGKGVRNQPQHF.

This clone is termed medium-sized. The J gene is TRBJ1-1, the V gene TRBV6-5, with TRBD1 identical over 7 bases. The V gene's germline CDR1 is MNHEY and CDR2 SVGAGI. The CDR3 contains 15 residues. The trim removed 5 bases at V and 2 bases at J, leaving 8 bases unmatched. CDR3 bases: TGTGCCAGCAGTCCTGGACAGGCCGAAAACACTGAAGCTTTCTTT. Amino acid sequence: CASSPGQAENTEAFF.

This chain joins TRBV19 and TRBJ1-6, with D perhaps matching TRBD1 (5 bases). Germline lookup yields CDR1 LNHDA and CDR2 SQIVND (reference sequence). The CDR3 consists of 15 residues. V dropped 3 bases and J dropped 5 bases, with 11 bases sitting between them. Written as DNA, the CDR3 is TGTGCCAGTAGTATCGGGGACGTCAATAATTCACCCCTCCACTTT. Protein: CASSIGDVNNSPLHF.

The V call is TRBV7-9, the J call TRBJ2-6; D is uncertain. The CDR3 sequence is 18 residues long. Germline assignment: CDR1 SEHNR and CDR2 FQNEAQ (reference sequence). V was cut by 1 base and J by 0 bases, with 13 bases left in between. The CDR3 reads CASSLVWQRSSGANVLTF. The DNA for the CDR3 is TGTGCCAGCAGCTTAGTTTGGCAGCGCAGCTCTGGGGCCAACGTCCTGACTTTC.

The chain is built from TRBV28 and TRBJ1-5; the D gene is possibly TRBD1 (5 bases). The CDR3 is 15 amino acids. Germline assignment: CDR1 MDHEN and CDR2 SYDVKM. The V end lost 8 bases, the J end lost 0 bases, and 14 bases lay between the germline ends. In DNA, the CDR3 is TGTGCCAGCGTCGGGCAGGGTATTAGCAATCAGCCCCAGCATTTT. Translation: CASVGQGISNQPQHF.

This chain links TRBV9 with TRBJ1-1; 11 bases line up with TRBD1. V was clipped by 0 bases and J by 5 bases; unmatched bases: 6. CDR1 is SGDLS, CDR2 YYNGEE, per germline. The CDR3 is made up of 16 amino acids. CDR3 protein: CASSVAWDRGETEAFF. Written as DNA, the CDR3 is TGTGCCAGCAGCGTAGCCTGGGACAGGGGGGAAACTGAAGCTTTCTTT.

V is TRBV13 and J is TRBJ1-2, with unresolved D. Looked up from germline, CDR1 is PRHDT and CDR2 is FYEKMQ (reference sequence). The V gene lost 0 bases and the J gene lost 5 bases, with 13 bases spanning the gap. The CDR3 length is 15 residues. The CDR3 bases are TGTGCCAGCAGCTTAGGCGGTCTCGAGGCTTATGGCTACACCTTC. This encodes CASSLGGLEAYGYTF. The full variable domain, rest sourced from reference TRBV13 and TRBJ1-2, is AAGVIQSPRHLIKEKRETATLKCYPIPRHDTVYWYQQGPGQDPQFLISFYEKMQSDKGSIPDRFSAQQFSDYHSELNMSSLELGDSALYFCASSLGGLEAYGYTFGSGTRLTVV.

With respect to this clone: The junction departs from germline at one end; a sequencing error may be responsible. The chain carries TRBV20-1 and TRBJ1-1; possible D gene TRBD1, 5 bases. The germline CDR1 and CDR2 sequences are DFQATT and SNEGSKA (reference sequence). This CDR3 contains 11 residues. The CDR3 region is CSARDWATVSF. The CDR3 DNA is TGCAGTGCTAGAGATTGGGCGACAGTCTCCTTT.

The CDR3, as DNA: TGTGCCAGCAGCGTAGTTCCGTTCCCCAGCTCTGGAAACACCATATATTTT. This gives the protein CASSVVPFPSSGNTIYF. The genes are TRBV9 and TRBJ1-3, with unresolved D. The CDR3 spans 17 residues. Germline V gene data show CDR1 as SGDLS and CDR2 as YYNGEE. V lost 0 bases and J 0 bases, leaving 13 bases between the germline ends.

V and J are TRBV6-1 and TRBJ2-4, with a tentative D call TRBD2 (5 bases). Germline V gene data show CDR1 as MNHNS and CDR2 as SASEGT. This CDR3 spans 12 amino acids. V lost 6 bases to trimming and J lost 5 bases, with 8 bases between them. CDR3 region: CASRLLENIQYF. The CDR3, as DNA: TGTGCCAGCAGATTACTAGAAAACATTCAGTACTTC.

The V call is TRBV2, the J call TRBJ1-5, with TRBD1 matching 10 bases. CDR1 is SNHLY, CDR2 FYNNEI, per germline. The V segment lost 5 bases and the J segment 5 bases; nucleotides outside the gene matches: 3. CDR3 length: 14 amino acids. CDR3 coding DNA: TGTGCCAGCAGTCCCGGGACAGGGGATCAGCCCCAGCATTTT. Residues: CASSPGTGDQPQHF.

The chain has TRBV11-3 and TRBJ1-2; D unclear. Germline CDR1 reads SGHNT; CDR2 reads YENEEA. V was cut by 1 base and J by 8 bases, with 11 bases left in between. The CDR3 length is 13 residues. CDR3 residues: CASSLGIRFGYTF. CDR3 in DNA: TGTGCCAGCAGCTTAGGGATCCGATTCGGCTACACCTTC.

The chain couples TRBV21-1 to TRBJ2-7; TRBD2 is the table's D call, not checked against the DNA. TRBV21-1 is labeled a pseudogene. The length of the CDR3 is 15 residues. This CDR3 is CASSNTRFSYEWQYF. CDR3 DNA sequence: TGTGCCAGCAGCAATACCCGATTTTCCTACGAGTGGCAGTACTTC.

This chain connects TRBV18 to TRBJ2-5; 9 bases are shared with TRBD2. Per the germline V gene, CDR1 is KGHSH and CDR2 is LQKENI. This CDR3 has 13 amino acids. Trimming at V came to 2 bases and at J to 5 bases, leaving 0 bases not matched to a gene. CDR3 sequence (DNA): TGTGCCAGCTCACCAAGCGGGAGGGAGACCCAGTACTTC. Its protein is CASSPSGRETQYF.